The clone carrying this T cell receptor beta chain has a single count. Its specificity is unknown. These data belong to a study of breast tumors, draining lymph nodes, adjacent tissues. MiXCR, run by TCRdb on the multiplex PCR reads, gives a single entry per CDR3 protein. Of more than 12,000 distinct CDR3 sequences listed, 50% to 60% are singletons. Whole-study results and caveats: The lymph node origin of tumor T cells was framed as consistent with a hypothesis, not demonstrated. Tumor and nontumor repertoires were significantly more similar in luminal-like than in basal-like breast cancer. Tumor repertoires ranked between lymph nodes and nontumor tissue in diversity, with V and J gene preferences. Findings are consistent with lymph node origin and intratumoral expansion of most tumor T cells.

CDR1 is SGHNT and CDR2 is YENEEA in the germline V gene. This CDR3 region has 15 residues. V was pared by 1 base and J by 4 bases, with 13 bases between. The specimen sequenced was tumor-adjacent breast tissue. The rearrangement links TRBV11-3 to TRBJ2-5; D is unresolved. The source of this sequence is a female donor with breast cancer. Some clones in this sample may be carry-over from other donors' samples. The CDR3 DNA is TGTGCCAGCAGCTTAGGGGGTCGGGTTGCAGAGACCCAGTACTTC. This codes for CASSLGGRVAETQYF.